The 8 T cell receptor beta chains listed next were all sequenced from one sample in a study of T-cell reconstitution after alpha-beta-depleted transplantation in children. The TCRbeta library incorporated unique molecular identifiers. TCRdb passed the PCR reads through MiXCR, listing each CDR3 protein once. The data contain roughly 490,000 distinct CDR3 sequences, more than 9.5% of them singletons. The material was PBMCs, mostly from graft donor cells, obtained 180 days after TCRalphabeta/CD19-depleted stem cell transplant. These receptors came from a female patient aged 2 to 10 who had a stem cell transplant for aplastic anemia, so the T cells may come from the graft donor.

This clonotype was detected only a few times. V and J are TRBV27 and TRBJ2-1, with 15 bases that match TRBD2. V lost 5 bases to trimming and J lost 7 bases; unmatched junction nucleotides: 12. The CDR3 runs to 18 residues. The germline gives CDR1 MNHEY, CDR2 SMNVEV (reference sequence). CDR3 sequence: CASSLRGLAGGPLNEQFF. CDR3 coding DNA: TGTGCCAGCAGTCTACGGGGACTAGCGGGAGGCCCGTTAAATGAGCAGTTCTTC.

The rearrangement joins TRBV10-3 to TRBJ2-1; TRBD2 is a possible D gene (6 bases). The V end lost 6 bases, the J end lost 2 bases, and 17 bases lay between the germline ends. This CDR3 has 16 residues. Germline V gene sequence: CDR1 ENHRY, CDR2 SYGVKD. In nucleotides, the CDR3 is TGTGCCATCAGCCCCAACGGCGGGACGGCCTACAATGAGCAGTTCTTC. Its translation: CAISPNGGTAYNEQFF.

The chain couples TRBV24-1 to TRBJ2-1, with 8 bases lining up with TRBD1. The CDR3 sequence is 14 residues long. Trimming took 5 bases from V and 6 from J; bases not matched to a gene: 5. Looked up from germline, CDR1 is KGHDR and CDR2 is SFDVKD. In nucleotides, the CDR3 is TGTGCCACCAGTGTCCTGGACAGGGCCAATGAGCAGTTCTTC. Protein product: CATSVLDRANEQFF.

This clonotype occurred many times. Here the CDR3 DNA reads TGTGCCATCAGTGAGGCGGGACAGGGGGCCCCCTACGAGCAGTACTTC. Protein: CAISEAGQGAPYEQYF. The chain has TRBV10-3 and TRBJ2-7; 12 bases line up with TRBD1. The germline V gene has CDR1 ENHRY and CDR2 SYGVKD. The trim removed 2 bases at V and 2 bases at J, leaving 4 bases unmatched. This CDR3 contains 16 residues.

This clonotype was recorded at least ten times. This chain links TRBV7-9 with TRBJ2-1, with TRBD2 matching over 9 bases. CDR3 size: 14 residues. With V trimmed by 1 base and J by 7 bases, 2 bases remained unmatched. CDR1 and CDR2 (germline): SEHNR, FQNEAQ (reference sequence). This CDR3 reads CASSLGLAVNEQFF. Written as DNA, the CDR3 is TGTGCCAGCAGCTTAGGACTAGCGGTGAATGAGCAGTTCTTC.

This clonotype was recorded a few times. The rearrangement uses TRBV5-1 and TRBJ2-1; D unresolved. The germline V and J ends were trimmed by 0 bases and 3 bases, with 10 bases remaining between them. Germline lookup yields CDR1 SGHRS and CDR2 YFSETQ. The CDR3 is made up of 15 amino acids. CDR3 sequence (DNA): TGCGCCAGCAGCTTGGATCACAGTCTCTACAATGAGCAGTTCTTC. Translated, it gives CASSLDHSLYNEQFF.

This chain links TRBV6-2 or TRBV6-3 with TRBJ2-1; 13 nucleotides align to TRBD2. V trimming: 0 bases; J trimming: 0 bases; junction bases outside the gene matches: 5. The CDR3 consists of 19 residues. Germline-derived CDR1 and CDR2 are MNHEY and SVGEGT. CDR3 sequence: CASSYSHGLAGDSYNEQFF. The CDR3 DNA reads as TGTGCCAGCAGTTACTCACATGGACTAGCGGGGGACTCCTACAATGAGCAGTTCTTC.

This clonotype has only a few counts. This rearrangement joins TRBV21-1 to TRBJ2-7; the DNA was not used to check the table's D call, TRBD2. TRBV21-1 is classified as a pseudogene. CDR3 length equals 18 residues. The CDR3, as DNA: TGTGCCAGCAGCGTTCAGGGACTAGCGGGATCGGTTTCCTACGAGCAGTACGTC. It specifies CASSVQGLAGSVSYEQYV.